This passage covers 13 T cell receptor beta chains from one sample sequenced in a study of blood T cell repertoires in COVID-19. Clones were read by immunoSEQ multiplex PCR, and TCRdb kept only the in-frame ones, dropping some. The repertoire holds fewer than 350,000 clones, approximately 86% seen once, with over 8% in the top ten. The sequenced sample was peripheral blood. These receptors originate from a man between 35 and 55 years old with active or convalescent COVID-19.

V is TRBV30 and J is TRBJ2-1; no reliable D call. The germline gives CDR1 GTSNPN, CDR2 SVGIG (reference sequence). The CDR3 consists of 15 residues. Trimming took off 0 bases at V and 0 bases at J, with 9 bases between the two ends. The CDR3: CAWSVSDSSYNEQFF. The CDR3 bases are TGTGCCTGGAGTGTAAGTGATAGCTCCTACAATGAGCAGTTCTTC.

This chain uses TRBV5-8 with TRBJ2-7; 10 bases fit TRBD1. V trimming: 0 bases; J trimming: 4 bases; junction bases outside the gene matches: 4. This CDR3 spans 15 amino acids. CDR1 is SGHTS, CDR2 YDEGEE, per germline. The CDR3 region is CASSLVGTGAYEQYF. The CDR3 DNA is TGTGCCAGCAGCTTGGTAGGGACAGGGGCTTACGAGCAGTACTTC.

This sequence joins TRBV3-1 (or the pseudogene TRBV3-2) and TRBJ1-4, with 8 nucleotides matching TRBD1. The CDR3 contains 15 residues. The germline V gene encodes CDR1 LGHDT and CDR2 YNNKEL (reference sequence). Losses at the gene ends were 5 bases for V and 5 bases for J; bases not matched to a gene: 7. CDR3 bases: TGTGCCAGCAGCGATAACAGGGGGTCAAATGAAAAACTGTTTTTT. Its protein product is CASSDNRGSNEKLFF.

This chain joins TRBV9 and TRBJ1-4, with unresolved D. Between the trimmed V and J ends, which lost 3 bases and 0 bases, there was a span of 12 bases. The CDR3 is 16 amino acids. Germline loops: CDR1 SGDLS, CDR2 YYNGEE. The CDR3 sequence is CASSAHAGSTNEKLFF. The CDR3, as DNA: TGTGCCAGCAGCGCCCACGCAGGATCAACTAATGAAAAACTGTTTTTT.

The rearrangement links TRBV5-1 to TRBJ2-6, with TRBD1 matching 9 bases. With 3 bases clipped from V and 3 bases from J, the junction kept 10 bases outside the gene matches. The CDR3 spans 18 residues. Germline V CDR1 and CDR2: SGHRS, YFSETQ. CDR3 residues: CASSWGQGGLGGANVLTF. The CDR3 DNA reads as TGCGCCAGCAGCTGGGGACAGGGAGGCTTAGGTGGGGCCAACGTCCTGACTTTC. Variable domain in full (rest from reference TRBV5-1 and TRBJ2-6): KAGVTQTPRYLIKTRGQQVTLSCSPISGHRSVSWYQQTPGQGLQFLFEYFSETQRNKGNFPGRFSGRQFSNSRSEMNVSTLELGDSALYLCASSWGQGGLGGANVLTFGAGSRLTVL.

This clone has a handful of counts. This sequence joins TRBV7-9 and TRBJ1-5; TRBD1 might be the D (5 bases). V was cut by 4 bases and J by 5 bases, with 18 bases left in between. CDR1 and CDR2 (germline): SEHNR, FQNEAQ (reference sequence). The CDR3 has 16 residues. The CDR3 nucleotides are TGTGCCAGCAGCTCCATGGGGCGGGGAGGAGATCAGCCCCAGCATTTT. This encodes CASSSMGRGGDQPQHF.

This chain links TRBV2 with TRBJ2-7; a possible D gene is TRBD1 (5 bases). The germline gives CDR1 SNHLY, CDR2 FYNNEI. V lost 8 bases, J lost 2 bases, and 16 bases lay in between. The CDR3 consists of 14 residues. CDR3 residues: CASLPSGNTYEQYF. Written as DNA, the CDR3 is TGTGCCAGCCTCCCCTCAGGGAATACCTACGAGCAGTACTTC.

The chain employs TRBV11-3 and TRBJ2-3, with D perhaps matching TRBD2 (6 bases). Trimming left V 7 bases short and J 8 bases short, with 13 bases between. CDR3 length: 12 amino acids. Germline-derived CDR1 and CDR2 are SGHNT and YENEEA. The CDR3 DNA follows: TGTGCCAGCAACCCTGAGACTAGTACGCAGTATTTT. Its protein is CASNPETSTQYF.

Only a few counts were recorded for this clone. Here the CDR3 reads CAITVNYGYTF. In DNA, the CDR3 is TGTGCCATAACAGTGAACTATGGCTACACCTTC. This chain uses TRBV2 with TRBJ1-2, with unresolved D. The CDR3 runs to 11 residues. CDR1 and CDR2 (germline): SNHLY, FYNNEI. V was trimmed by 10 bases and J by 2 bases, leaving 8 bases between them.

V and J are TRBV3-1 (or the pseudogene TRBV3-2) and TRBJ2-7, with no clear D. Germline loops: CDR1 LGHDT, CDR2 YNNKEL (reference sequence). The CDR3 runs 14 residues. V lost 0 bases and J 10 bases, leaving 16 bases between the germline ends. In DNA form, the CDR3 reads TGTGCCAGCAGCCAAGATAGAAAAACGAATAAACAGTACTTC. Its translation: CASSQDRKTNKQYF.

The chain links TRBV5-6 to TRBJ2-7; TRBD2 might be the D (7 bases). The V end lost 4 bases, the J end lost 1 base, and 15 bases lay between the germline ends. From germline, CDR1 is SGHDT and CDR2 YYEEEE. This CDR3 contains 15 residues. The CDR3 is CASSPGGALSYEQYF. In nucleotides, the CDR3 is TGTGCCAGCAGCCCTGGGGGGGCCCTTTCCTACGAGCAGTACTTC.

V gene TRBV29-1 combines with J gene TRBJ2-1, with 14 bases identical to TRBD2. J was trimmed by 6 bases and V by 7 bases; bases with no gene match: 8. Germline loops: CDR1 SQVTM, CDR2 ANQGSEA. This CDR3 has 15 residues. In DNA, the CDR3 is TGCAGCGCAGGCGGACTAGCGGGGGGCTTCAATGAGCAGTTCTTC. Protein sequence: CSAGGLAGGFNEQFF.

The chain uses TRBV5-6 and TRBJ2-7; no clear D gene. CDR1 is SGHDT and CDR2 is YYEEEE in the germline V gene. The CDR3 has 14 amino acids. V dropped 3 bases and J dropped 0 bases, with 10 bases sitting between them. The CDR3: CASSSDSISYEQYF. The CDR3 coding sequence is TGTGCCAGCAGCTCAGACTCTATCTCCTACGAGCAGTACTTC.